Presented here are 9 T cell receptor beta chains from one specimen sequenced in a study of shared clonotypes between healthy human individuals. Produced via immunoSEQ multiplex PCR; TCRdb's table is partial and in-frame only. This sample has over a million clones, with 95% to 99% found just once. Source material: naive CD4+ T cells sorted from blood. Described subset: CD45RA+ positively selected. These receptors all come from a man aged 25 to 45 in good health.

The chain uses TRBV28 and TRBJ2-1, with 9 bases that match TRBD2. The J segment lost 0 bases and the V segment lost 7 bases, leaving 4 bases of the junction unmatched. Germline V gene lookup returns CDR1 MDHEN and CDR2 SYDVKM. The CDR3 contains 15 residues. The DNA of the CDR3 is TGTGCCAGCAAGCGGGAGGTCCGCTCCTACAATGAGCAGTTCTTC. This encodes CASKREVRSYNEQFF.

The chain recombines TRBV10-3 with TRBJ2-5; D uncertain. Germline-derived CDR1 and CDR2 are ENHRY and SYGVKD. The ends were cut back, 5 bases at V and 3 bases at J, with 16 bases in the middle. The CDR3 extends over 15 amino acids. Here the CDR3 reads CAISNVWSGEETQYF. CDR3 DNA sequence: TGTGCCATCAGTAACGTGTGGAGTGGAGAAGAGACCCAGTACTTC.

The chain employs TRBV11-3 and TRBJ2-3; D uncertain. CDR1 is SGHNT, CDR2 YENEEA, per germline. Trimming cost V 3 bases and J 2 bases, with 9 bases left between them. The CDR3 sequence is 14 residues long. The CDR3 bases are TGTGCCAGCAGCTTTGCCCGGTCCACAGATACGCAGTATTTT. This sequence encodes CASSFARSTDTQYF.

The V and J genes are TRBV6-6 and TRBJ2-1, with D possibly matching TRBD2 (6 bases). This CDR3 has 14 amino acids. The V end was cut by 1 base, the J end by 4 bases, with 8 bases between. Germline CDR1 is MNHNY and CDR2 is SVGAGI (reference sequence). The CDR3 region is CASSYYGTYNEQFF. The CDR3 nucleotides are TGTGCCAGCAGTTACTATGGGACTTACAATGAGCAGTTCTTC.

The CDR3 coding sequence is TGCGCCAGCAGCTTTTGGGGCGACAGGGGGGAGACCCAGTACTTC. Its translation: CASSFWGDRGETQYF. The chain couples TRBV5-1 to TRBJ2-5, with 9 bases matching TRBD1. V dropped 2 bases and J dropped 5; count of bases not matched to a gene: 7. This CDR3 is built from 15 residues. Germline lookup yields CDR1 SGHRS and CDR2 YFSETQ.

This rearrangement joins TRBV27 to TRBJ1-2; possible D gene TRBD1, 5 bases. Germline-derived CDR1 and CDR2 are MNHEY and SMNVEV (reference sequence). V was pared by 0 bases and J by 3 bases, with 11 bases between. The CDR3 totals 15 residues. The chain's CDR3 is CASSLSGGRHYGYTF. The CDR3 bases are TGTGCCAGCAGTTTATCGGGGGGTAGGCACTATGGCTACACCTTC.

The V and J genes are TRBV5-1 and TRBJ1-1; no definite D call. Germline loops: CDR1 SGHRS, CDR2 YFSETQ. The CDR3 length is 13 residues. Trimming left V 2 bases short and J 0 bases short, with 5 bases between. The CDR3 DNA is TGCGCCAGCAGCTTTGTAGTGAACACTGAAGCTTTCTTT. The encoded protein is CASSFVVNTEAFF.

The rearrangement uses TRBV19 and TRBJ2-7; tentative D call: TRBD1 (6 bases). This CDR3 has 16 amino acids. Germline V lookup: CDR1 LNHDA, CDR2 SQIVND (reference sequence). Trimming cost V 4 bases and J 1 base, with 17 bases left between them. The CDR3 reads CASSRDRDTKSYEQYF. CDR3 bases: TGTGCCAGTAGTAGAGACCGGGACACAAAGTCCTACGAGCAGTACTTC.

V usage is TRBV5-1 and J usage is TRBJ1-4, with 9 bases matching TRBD1. CDR1 SGHRS and CDR2 YFSETQ come from the germline V gene. V was pared by 4 bases and J by 3 bases, with 4 bases of the junction left unmatched. This CDR3 spans 15 amino acids. Here the CDR3 DNA reads TGCGCCAGCAGCGACAGGGGGTCGGCTAATGAAAAACTGTTTTTT. Encoded protein: CASSDRGSANEKLFF. The full variable domain, in which reference TRBV5-1 and TRBJ1-4 provide the parts outside the CDR3, is KAGVTQTPRYLIKTRGQQVTLSCSPISGHRSVSWYQQTPGQGLQFLFEYFSETQRNKGNFPGRFSGRQFSNSRSEMNVSTLELGDSALYLCASSDRGSANEKLFFGSGTQLSVL.